This T cell receptor (beta chain) originates from a study of CD4 T cells in relation to SARS-CoV-2 and coronaviruses. Turning to the study itself: TCR beta CDR3s were sequenced after approximately 11-day antigen culture of PBMCs. Study-wide findings and caveats: Each donor contributed either pre-pandemic or post-infection samples, not both.

CDR1 and CDR2 from the germline V gene are MNHNY and SVGAGI (reference sequence). The CDR3 is 14 residues long. J was trimmed by 5 bases and V by 6 bases; bases with no gene match: 6. Unexposed donor CD4+ T cells date from 2011-2018, before the COVID-19 pandemic. The cells were cultured for 9 to 11 days before CD4+ T cells were isolated. As cell numbers allowed, unexposed-donor CD4+ T cells faced SARS-CoV-2 S/N and four cold-coronavirus spikes. In its sample, this clone was seen a few times. Its antigen is still unknown. This table comes from immunoSEQ multiplex PCR, and its TCRdb copy is limited to in-frame clones, with some not included. The sample shows roughly 18,000 clones, around three quarters of them seen only once.

The source of this sequence is a human donor in good health. The sample comprised CD4+ T cells from PBMCs, cultured in vitro. V usage is TRBV6-6 and J usage is TRBJ1-1, with 10 bases aligning to TRBD1. Here the CDR3 DNA reads TGTGCCAGCAGGAGGGGGACAGGGGCAACTGAAGCTTTCTTT. This encodes CASRRGTGATEAFF.